A single sample gave rise to the 25 T cell receptor beta chains below, sequenced in a study of beta chain features in type 1 diabetes. These receptors' targets are unknown. Study-level results: Shortening of TCRB CDR3s, moderate but significant, appeared in all four CD4+ subsets of Type 1 diabetes patients.

As every portion of the isolated RNA was reverse transcribed, the sequencing read expressed TCRB transcripts. Repertoires were generated with immunoSEQ multiplex PCR, while TCRdb's copy carries only in-frame clones and drops some. The sample has 150,000 or so clones, roughly 8% seen once. Sequencing was carried out using central memory CD4+ T cells from blood. All receptors derive from a woman under 30 with type 1 diabetes.

This chain links TRBV11-2 with TRBJ1-2; 10 bases are shared with TRBD1. Germline CDR1 and CDR2: SGHAT and FQNNGV. The CDR3 totals 15 residues. V was clipped by 5 bases and J by 1 base; unmatched bases: 4. The chain's CDR3 is CASSRDRGLNYGYTF. The CDR3 DNA sequence: TGTGCCAGCAGCAGAGACAGGGGGCTTAACTATGGCTACACCTTC.

The J gene is TRBJ2-3, the V gene TRBV19; D is undetermined. The germline V and J ends were trimmed by 6 bases and 6 bases, with 10 bases remaining between them. Germline V gene sequence: CDR1 LNHDA, CDR2 SQIVND (reference sequence). This CDR3 is built from 12 residues. DNA for the CDR3: TGTGCCAGTAGCTTAGCAGCGGATACGCAGTATTTT. It specifies CASSLAADTQYF.

V is TRBV2 and J is TRBJ1-2; perhaps TRBD1 as D (5 bases). There are 14 residues in the CDR3. CDR1 SNHLY and CDR2 FYNNEI come from the germline V gene. V was trimmed by 5 bases and J by 1 base, leaving 11 bases between them. The CDR3, as DNA: TGTGCCAGCAGTTTTGACAGCGTTAACTATGGCTACACCTTC. This sequence encodes CASSFDSVNYGYTF.

This clone was observed a few times. The V gene is TRBV28, the J gene TRBJ2-1; 8 nucleotides align to TRBD2. The V segment lost 6 bases and the J segment 8 bases; nucleotides outside the gene matches: 9. Per the germline V gene, CDR1 is MDHEN and CDR2 is SYDVKM. This CDR3 is 14 amino acids long. The CDR3 protein is CASRPGGPRDEQFF. The CDR3 coding sequence is TGTGCCAGCAGACCGGGAGGGCCTCGGGATGAGCAGTTCTTC.

J is TRBJ1-1 and V is TRBV6-5, with 9 positions matching TRBD1. Germline trimming cut 6 bases from V and 4 bases from J; bases unmatched to any gene: 6. The CDR3 has 14 amino acids. CDR1 is MNHEY, CDR2 SVGAGI, per germline. DNA of the CDR3: TGTGCCAGCAGGGGACAGGGATGGGCCACTGAAGCTTTCTTT. Encoded protein: CASRGQGWATEAFF.

This clone was seen a handful of times. The chain employs TRBV5-1 and TRBJ2-5; D remains ambiguous. CDR1 and CDR2 (germline): SGHRS, YFSETQ. V gave up 3 bases and J gave up 5 bases, with 14 bases separating them. The CDR3 extends over 14 amino acids. Written as DNA, the CDR3 is TGCGCCAGCAGCTCTCAATCCGACGGGGAGACCCAGTACTTC. Translating gives CASSSQSDGETQYF. The complete variable domain, with remaining parts taken from reference TRBV5-1 and TRBJ2-5, reads KAGVTQTPRYLIKTRGQQVTLSCSPISGHRSVSWYQQTPGQGLQFLFEYFSETQRNKGNFPGRFSGRQFSNSRSEMNVSTLELGDSALYLCASSSQSDGETQYFGPGTRLLVL.

This clone has more than one count but fewer than ten. V is TRBV5-1 and J is TRBJ2-7, with TRBD2 matching over 8 bases. The germline gives CDR1 SGHRS, CDR2 YFSETQ. This CDR3 region has 14 residues. V gave up 5 bases and J gave up 5 bases; unmatched junction bases: 9. This chain's CDR3 is CASRDLAGSDEQYF. Written as DNA, the CDR3 is TGCGCCAGCAGGGACCTAGCGGGCTCAGACGAGCAGTACTTC.

This clone has a handful of counts. The chain has TRBV7-9 and TRBJ2-3, with 8 nucleotides matching TRBD2. V shed 1 base, J shed 5 bases, and the junction held 5 bases outside the gene matches. There are 15 residues in the CDR3. The V gene's germline CDR1 is SEHNR and CDR2 FQNEAQ (reference sequence). CDR3 sequence reads: CASSLGREGRDTQYF. In nucleotides, the CDR3 is TGTGCCAGCAGCTTAGGTCGGGAGGGCCGAGATACGCAGTATTTT.

V usage is TRBV7-9 and J usage is TRBJ2-1; 7 nucleotides match TRBD2. V was pared by 1 base and J by 11 bases, with 8 bases of the junction left unmatched. Germline assignment: CDR1 SEHNR and CDR2 FQNEAQ (reference sequence). This CDR3 comprises 14 residues. As DNA, the CDR3 is TGTGCCAGCAGCTTAGGGGGGGGACTGGACCAGCAGTTCTTC. It yields the protein CASSLGGGLDQQFF.

This clone appeared a few times. This chain uses TRBV7-8 with TRBJ2-2, with TRBD1 matching over 7 bases. The CDR3 totals 15 residues. Germline CDR1 is SGHVS and CDR2 is FQNEAQ. Losses at the gene ends were 3 bases for V and 3 bases for J; bases not matched to a gene: 4. The CDR3 DNA reads as TGTGCCAGCAGCTTTGGCAGGGGGTACACCGGGGAGCTGTTTTTT. This encodes CASSFGRGYTGELFF.

The rearrangement uses TRBV9 and TRBJ2-1, with 12 nucleotides matching TRBD2. There are 16 residues in the CDR3. CDR1 and CDR2 from the germline V gene are SGDLS and YYNGEE. V gave up 4 bases and J gave up 9 bases; unmatched junction bases: 11. The CDR3 is CASSSELAGGPGEQFF. In DNA, the CDR3 is TGTGCCAGCAGCTCTGAGCTAGCGGGAGGGCCAGGTGAGCAGTTCTTC.

V gene TRBV30 combines with J gene TRBJ1-4; D might be TRBD1 (5 bases). The germline gives CDR1 GTSNPN, CDR2 SVGIG (reference sequence). Trimming left V 2 bases short and J 8 bases short, with 12 bases between. The CDR3 runs to 13 residues. The CDR3 DNA reads as TGTGCCTGGAGTCAGGGTTGGGCCGAAAAACTGTTTTTT. Translation gives CAWSQGWAEKLFF.

The chain is built from TRBV7-2 and TRBJ1-2; D is perhaps TRBD1 (6 bases). Germline V gene data show CDR1 as SGHTA and CDR2 as FQGNSA. V lost 1 base and J lost 1, with 13 bases in between. The CDR3 contains 16 residues. CDR3 nucleotide sequence: TGTGCCAGCAGCTTAGTATTGGCAGGGGTTAACTATGGCTACACCTTC. It codes for CASSLVLAGVNYGYTF.

The chain couples TRBV21-1 to TRBJ2-3; the D segment call TRBD1 is taken from the table without a DNA check. TRBV21-1 is labeled a pseudogene. This CDR3 is built from 16 residues. CDR3 sequence: CASSKGGTELTDTQYF. Written as DNA, the CDR3 is TGTGCCAGCAGCAAAGGGGGGACAGAGCTCACAGATACGCAGTATTTT.

CDR3 nucleotide sequence: TGTGCCAGCAGCTTAGCTTTTACAGGGGGGAACACTGAAGCTTTCTTT. Protein sequence: CASSLAFTGGNTEAFF. The chain carries TRBV7-9 and TRBJ1-1, with TRBD1 matching 8 bases. V gave up 0 bases and J gave up 1 base; unmatched junction bases: 4. The length of the CDR3 is 16 residues. CDR1 is SEHNR, CDR2 FQNEAQ, per germline (reference sequence).

This clone has a handful of counts. Germline is not matched at one junction end, which may reflect a read error. V usage is TRBV7-7 and J usage is TRBJ2-1; 12 positions match TRBD2. CDR1 is SSHAT, CDR2 FNYEAQ, per germline (reference sequence). The CDR3 covers 15 residues. The CDR3 nucleotides read TGTGCTAGCAGCCTCGGGACTAGCGGGTACAATGAGCAGTTCTTC. It yields the protein CASSLGTSGYNEQFF.

This clone was found a few times. This rearrangement joins TRBV29-1 to TRBJ1-2; D might be TRBD1 (6 bases). The CDR3 has 14 amino acids. V dropped 4 bases and J dropped 8 bases, with 20 bases sitting between them. Germline V CDR1 and CDR2: SQVTM, ANQGSEA. Here the CDR3 reads CSVGAGVGGRGYTF. The CDR3 bases are TGCAGCGTTGGAGCCGGGGTAGGGGGTCGCGGCTACACCTTC.

This clone was seen more than once but under ten times. The V gene is TRBV30, the J gene TRBJ1-5; TRBD1 agrees at 8 bases. CDR3 length: 13 amino acids. The germline CDR1 and CDR2 sequences are GTSNPN and SVGIG (reference sequence). Germline trimming cut 6 bases from V and 6 bases from J; bases unmatched to any gene: 7. The CDR3 reads CACGQGGVQPQHF. CDR3 nucleotides: TGTGCCTGCGGACAGGGTGGGGTTCAGCCCCAGCATTTT.

The gene calls are TRBV5-1 and TRBJ2-1; no firm D call. Germline CDR1 and CDR2: SGHRS and YFSETQ. The CDR3 extends over 14 amino acids. The germline V and J ends were trimmed by 0 bases and 0 bases, with 4 bases remaining between them. DNA for the CDR3: TGCGCCAGCAGCTTGGACAACTCCTACAATGAGCAGTTCTTC. It encodes CASSLDNSYNEQFF.

For this clone: At one end the junction does not follow the germline gene, possibly because of a read error. This chain connects TRBV6-6 to TRBJ2-3; 12 nucleotides line up with TRBD2. The CDR3 loop spans 15 amino acids. The germline V gene encodes CDR1 MNHNY and CDR2 SVGAGI (reference sequence). The CDR3 loop is CAISGLAGNADTQYF. CDR3 bases: TGTGCCATCAGTGGACTAGCGGGGAACGCAGATACGCAGTATTTT.

In its sample, this clone was seen a few times. This chain joins TRBV4-2 and TRBJ2-7, with D hard to call. Germline lookup yields CDR1 LGHNA and CDR2 YNFKEQ. CDR3 length: 13 residues. The ends were cut back, 1 base at V and 2 bases at J, with 6 bases in the middle. In nucleotides, the CDR3 is TGTGCCAGCAGCCAAGCCCAGGCCTACGAGCAGTACTTC. Its translation: CASSQAQAYEQYF.

The V gene is TRBV5-4, the J gene TRBJ1-4; 9 positions match TRBD1. The CDR3 totals 15 residues. CDR1 and CDR2 (germline): SGHNT, YYREEE (reference sequence). V shed 4 bases and J 7 bases; nucleotides not matched to a gene: 8. In DNA form, the CDR3 reads TGTGCCAGCAGCCCACAGGGGGCGATGGGTGAAAAACTGTTTTTT. This translates into CASSPQGAMGEKLFF.

This sequence joins TRBV6-5 and TRBJ2-1; the D gene is possibly TRBD2 (6 bases). CDR3 size: 14 residues. V lost 8 bases to trimming and J lost 7 bases, with 18 bases between them. Germline CDR1 is MNHEY and CDR2 is SVGAGI. The CDR3 DNA reads TGTGCCAGCTCTTACGGTAAAGGGACTAATGAGCAGTTCTTC. It translates to CASSYGKGTNEQFF.

V usage is TRBV6-6 and J usage is TRBJ2-1, with 14 bases fitting TRBD2. The V gene's germline CDR1 is MNHNY and CDR2 SVGAGI (reference sequence). The CDR3 is 16 amino acids. Unmatched junction bases numbered 5, after V lost 0 bases and J lost 10 bases. The CDR3 nucleotides are TGTGCCAGCAGTTACTCCGCGACTAGCGGGGGGGTAGAGCAGTTCTTC. Translating gives CASSYSATSGGVEQFF.

The chain combines TRBV4-3 with TRBJ2-2, with TRBD2 as a possible D gene (6 bases). The length of the CDR3 is 15 residues. The germline gives CDR1 LGHNA, CDR2 YSLEER. V lost 3 bases, J lost 5 bases, and 13 bases lay in between. In nucleotides, the CDR3 is TGCGCCAGCAGCCATGAATGGACTAAGACCGGGGAGCTGTTTTTT. Translating it yields CASSHEWTKTGELFF.